This section outlines one TCR beta chain sequence together with its context. As yet, its antigen is unknown. MiXCR was run by TCRdb on the RT-PCR reads, yielding one entry per CDR3 protein. The data contain hundreds of thousands of distinct CDR3 sequences, around 14% of them singletons. These data originate in a study of response to subunit inactivated influenza vaccine. Whole-study results and caveats: That few new T cells are recruited by each seasonal influenza vaccination was the authors' suggestion.

The CDR3 spans 15 residues. After removal of 5 bases from V and 2 bases from J, the junction contained 7 bases not matched to a gene. Germline-derived CDR1 and CDR2 are SGHTA and FQGNSA. The rearrangement uses TRBV7-2 and TRBJ2-7; 9 nucleotides align to TRBD1. This clonotype originated in a man aged 50 to 59 who received an inactivated influenza vaccine. The sequencing used PBMCs from blood, collected about 12 days after vaccination. The DNA of the CDR3 is TGTGCCAGCAGCGCGGTGGGACAGGGTCCCTACGAGCAGTACTTC. Its translation is CASSAVGQGPYEQYF.